This TCR beta chain was observed in a study of cytomegalovirus exposure and HLA in healthy donors (dated by TCRdb to the late 2010s). About the investigation overall: An earlier analysis of 587 of the donors reported 276 Gb of sequence data and 95 million to 130 million unique TCR beta sequences obtained from about 179 million T cells. About 300 gigabases of sequencing data and approximately 93 million unique TCR sequences were included in an early release covering 550 to 650 HLA-typed donors. The genetic ancestry cluster associated with self-reported Caucasian donors included about 81% of the 398 genotyped donors. The aim of the study was to test whether cataloging public T cell receptors could identify signatures of past pathogen exposure. The study profiled the T cell repertoires of some 610 subjects by immunosequencing and related them to cytomegalovirus serostatus. In addition to the first cohort of 650 to 750 subjects, a separate validation cohort of 100 to 150 different subjects was used. To predict cytomegalovirus infection status, the study brought together high-throughput TCR immunosequencing, statistical association of individual TCRs with disease status, and machine learning. In a later analysis, previously published TCR beta repertoires from 666 donors were re-analyzed and high-resolution HLA genotyping was added so that TCR occurrence patterns could be studied. In the later analysis, no new phenotypic data were used to find candidate immune exposures; instead, reliance was placed on TCR beta sequences and their occurrence across donors. To decide whether each TCR beta V gene segment behaved as functional or pseudogenic, an earlier analysis of 587 of the donors relied on high-throughput TCR beta sequencing. Donor age, sex, ethnicity and CMV serostatus were compiled together with the repertoire data. Genome-wide SNP genotypes for about three fifths of the 666 donors were used in a later genetic analysis, which treated that subset as a discovery cohort. Every discovery cohort repertoire had been produced on one sequencing platform. Class I and class II HLA loci were covered by the typing at four-digit resolution. The number of typed donors differed by locus: roughly 629-640 for A, B, C, DRB1 and DQB1; some 500 for DQA1; some 590 for DPA1; and roughly 450 for DPB1. Roughly five DR-DQ haplotypes were handled as single units for association and clustering because linkage in the cohort was strong. Across 300 to 400 genotyped donors of the cohort, an average of roughly 250,000 unique TCR beta nucleotide sequences per donor were sequenced, and roughly 17% of those sequences were non-productive. General study outcomes and caveats: For the cohort, immune exposure information was limited to CMV serostatus. The cohort was sequenced for TCR beta chains only, and without alpha or paired-chain data the features that could be detected were limited. Several of the top co-occurrence clusters appeared to be linked to parvovirus B19, influenza, CMV and Epstein-Barr virus, according to a later analysis. Because counts were too low, 15 or so rarely observed V segments, including chromosome 9 orphons, were excluded from the earlier analysis of some 590 of the donors. The classifier was reported to diagnose cytomegalovirus status with high specificity and sensitivity in both the original cohort and the validation cohort. The study listed 150 to 200 TCR beta chains as associated with cytomegalovirus. In a later genetic analysis, fewer N-insertions in productive TCRs were reported among donors in an Asian-associated ancestry cluster than the roughly 710-donor mean. An earlier analysis of approximately 570 of the donors showed that most TCR beta V segments appeared in productive rearrangements either about 90% or about 30% of the time, which broadly matched IMGT annotations. Roughly uniform sequencing depth across donors was assumed in presence/absence analyses, although this assumption may not hold. It was suggested by the authors that the approach could potentially be generalized to other disease states and immunological phenotypes. A further reported finding was that TCR beta sequences accurately predicted the HLA-A and HLA-B alleles for most subjects in the first cohort. HLA typing was unavailable for some donors at each locus, so association tests used only the typed subset. Most TCR sequences were seen in very few donors, while some public TCRs were found in many individuals. In a later analysis, TCR association rates were found to vary across HLA loci, with the most associated TCRs seen for DRB1 alleles and the fewest for HLA-C alleles. Assigning TCR associations to individual alleles was difficult when HLA alleles, especially DR and DQ, strongly co-occurred. An association between a missense DCLRE1C variant and V-gene and J-gene trimming of TCR beta chains was found in a later genetic analysis and replicated in an independent cohort. Because the 87-base-pair reads could not distinguish some IMGT-functional V segments, including TRBV6-2 and TRBV6-3, those segments were excluded. In a later analysis, HLA-associated TCR beta chains showed more clonal expansion and lower generation probabilities than non-associated chains that were equally common. Linkage disequilibrium might explain the correlated functional status among segregating V segments, but an unknown experimental factor could not be excluded. A later analysis associated about 18,000 TCR beta sequences with specific HLA alleles at a false discovery rate of 0.05. A cluster of highly shared sequence variants was judged likely to be a technical artifact of the sequencing pipeline. According to a later analysis, most CMV-associated TCR beta chains appeared to be HLA-restricted, and the HLA associations seemed to be driven largely by CMV exposure. In vitro tests confirmed that a few of the cytomegalovirus-associated TCR beta chains recognize cytomegalovirus antigens.

Of note for this clone: Its recognized antigen is unknown. There are no base qualities to consult, and no much larger clone falls within one base.

Taken from the germline V gene, the CDR1 and CDR2 loops are SNHLY and FYNNEI. The CDR3 runs 15 amino acids, cysteine and phenylalanine included. Only the CDR3 DNA stays, 45 bases, in frame from base 1. V is cut back by 6 bases and J by 5 bases, with 9 bases in the junction unmatched. The cohort comprised under 700 healthy bone marrow donors. Cohort members were all nominally healthy when sampled, although unrecorded immune exposures were likely present. The donor was CMV seropositive and belonged to the group of 250 to 300 seropositive cohort members. Each donor provided a peripheral blood sample, and peripheral blood mononuclear cells were used for TCR beta sequencing. The Qiagen DNeasy Blood Extraction Kit was used to extract genomic DNA from the blood cell samples. The library came from the immunoSEQ multiplex PCR assay. For the multiplex PCR, a mixture combining 60 forward primers for TCR Vbeta segments and 13 reverse primers for TCR Jbeta segments was used. A multiplex PCR assay on genomic DNA amplified the CDR3 region of rearranged TCR beta genes. On the Illumina HiSeq System, the amplified TCR beta libraries were sequenced as 87-base-pair reads. On the study's bioinformatics: In a later analysis, tens of millions of unique TCR beta chains were counted across the roughly 610 repertoires, and roughly 11 million of these chains were shared by at least two donors. A nearest-neighbor algorithm error-corrected the raw reads and collapsed the reads into unique sequences, merging closely related sequences to remove PCR and sequencing errors. V, D and J gene segments were assigned by aligning CDR3 sequences to IMGT reference sequences. For a sequence to be retained, a match of at least six nucleotides to both a V gene segment and a J gene segment was required. A rearrangement counted as productive if the CDR3 had no stop codons and remained in frame with V and J, and every other rearrangement counted as non-productive. CDR3 was defined according to IMGT convention as the region running from the second conserved V-encoded cysteine to the conserved J-encoded phenylalanine. The earlier analysis of about 610 of the donors excluded any sequence lacking an unambiguous match to a single V gene segment. In an earlier analysis of about 590 of the donors, a V segment was called functional when productive rearrangements were above 56.7%, and segregating when the standard deviation between donors exceeded 5%. A statistical classification framework was built to diagnose cytomegalovirus status from the catalog of TCR beta chain sequences. V and J gene assignment, in a later analysis, came from comparing TCR nucleotide sequences with IMGT/GENE-DB human TR gene sequences. In a later analysis, CDR3 sequences and most-parsimonious VDJ recombination scenarios were assigned using the TCRdist pipeline. A later analysis defined each TCR beta chain by its CDR3 amino acid sequence plus V-gene family, and excluded reads lacking a unique V-gene family. As a way to deal with suspected cross-contamination and a sequencing artifact, a later analysis dropped 500 to 700 nucleotide sequences that were highly shared and had low generation probability. A later analysis calculated a clonal expansion index for each public chain from normalized within-repertoire ranks of inferred template counts. In a later analysis, generation probabilities were computed using a VDJ recombination model fitted to out-of-frame rearrangements, and the results were checked against IGoR. A later analysis scored TCR-TCR, TCR-HLA and TCR-CMV co-occurrence with hypergeometric tests, applying a repertoire-size bias correction to TCR pairs. A later analysis estimated false discovery rates by permuting HLA or CMV assignments 20 times. In a later analysis, co-occurring TCRs were grouped using DBSCAN, and TCRdist sequence similarity was added for clustering within HLA-allele-positive subsets. Co-occurrence clustering excluded repertoires with fewer than 30,000 or more than 120,000 public chains, plus five with anomalous nucleotide sharing. Drawn from immuneACCESS, this table holds only the in-frame rearrangements with V and J called that TCRdb kept. Clones are partly lost; checked studies trace under half to an unresolved V gene and leave the rest unexplained. The V and J calls and clone size come from that table; D and trimming were worked out from the DNA. The sample profile shows over 150,000 clones; roughly 88% of them were found once. In total, the top ten clones hold 0.95% to 1.5% of the sample.

The source is a girl aged 2 to 9 in good health and CMV-seropositive. Recombination connected TRBV2 to TRBJ2-5, with 10 junctional bases fitting TRBD1. The sequenced sample was PBMCs. This receptor has the CDR3 CASSQRDRGFETQYF. The bases are TGTGCCAGCAGCCAGCGGGACAGGGGATTCGAGACCCAGTACTTC.